This TCR beta chain stems from a study of T cell responses to AZD1222 COVID-19 vaccine. This clone was seen a handful of times. The method was immunoSEQ multiplex PCR; TCRdb's version includes in-frame clones alone and lacks a portion of them. The data hold about 140,000 clones, with roughly 92% observed a single time. The sequenced sample was peripheral blood, obtained on day 0 of AZD1222 vaccination. The sequence was obtained from an adult in good health.

The CDR3 is CASSYSGLAYEQYF. CDR3 nucleotide sequence: TGTGCCAGCAGTTACTCAGGCTTGGCCTACGAGCAGTACTTC. This chain links TRBV6-5 with TRBJ2-7, with D unclear. Germline lookup yields CDR1 MNHEY and CDR2 SVGAGI. Trimming pared 0 bases from V and 2 bases from J, leaving 8 bases between. CDR3 size: 14 residues.